This is a list of T cell receptor beta chains from one sample in a study of OX40 agonist ivuxolimab in advanced cancers. Libraries were prepared by immunoSEQ multiplex PCR; TCRdb keeps only in-frame clonotypes and omits some of them. The sample shows 50,000 or so clones, around nine tenths of them seen only once. Material: CD4+ or CD8+ T cells sorted from blood, obtained in a trial of the OX40 agonist ivuxolimab. The source is an adult with an advanced solid tumor such as melanoma, head and neck, liver or kidney cancer. Both conserved end residues are part of each CDR3. D genes are given only for firm matches. Size is omitted from some rows. Given values are once, few, many or a class for expanded clones.

TGTGCCAGCAGTGGGGATCCAAAGGACTACTATGGCTACACCTTC	CASSGDPKDYYGYTF	-	TRBJ1-2	TRBV6-1	-
TGTGCCAGCAGCTTAGGGACAGGGGGAAGGGATACGCAGTATTTT	CASSLGTGGRDTQYF	TRBD1	TRBJ2-3	TRBV7-6	-
TGTGCCAGCAGCCCGGGACTAGCGGGAATCACAGATACGCAGTATTTT	CASSPGLAGITDTQYF	TRBD2	TRBJ2-3	TRBV6-4	few
TGCGCCAGCAGCTTGGTGGGAAGGAACACTGAAGCTTTCTTT	CASSLVGRNTEAFF	-	TRBJ1-1	TRBV5-1	few
TGCGCCAGCAGCGCCGGGACAGGGGGGCAGCCCCAGCATTTT	CASSAGTGGQPQHF	TRBD1	TRBJ1-5	TRBV5-1	-
TGTGCCAGCAGCCCCTTGGGGGGGCGTATTCAAGAGACCCAGTACTTC	CASSPLGGRIQETQYF	-	TRBJ2-5	TRBV11-2	-
TGTGCCAGCAGCTCCGCGGCGGGCTCCTACGAGCAGTACTTC	CASSSAAGSYEQYF	-	TRBJ2-7	TRBV7-8	-
TGTGCCTTTTTCCCTTCCGGGACTAGCGGAAGCACAGATACGCAGTATTTT	CAFFPSGTSGSTDTQYF	TRBD2	TRBJ2-3	TRBV30	-
TGCGCCAGCAGCTTGGGCGTGGGTATGGAGACCCAGTACTTC	CASSLGVGMETQYF	-	TRBJ2-5	TRBV5-1	-
TGTGCCAGCAGCGTTCTCAGCGCGAGCACAGATACGCAGTATTTT	CASSVLSASTDTQYF	-	TRBJ2-3	TRBV9	-
TGTGCCAGCTCACCGAGGGGTGGGAGGGCCGACAATGAGCAGTTCTTC	CASSPRGGRADNEQFF	TRBD2	TRBJ2-1	TRBV18	-